The 5 T cell receptor beta chains reported below all come from one sample, sequenced in a study of blood T cell repertoires in COVID-19. TCRdb's table, derived via immunoSEQ multiplex PCR, lists solely in-frame clones and lacks some. The sample contains under 300,000 clones, roughly 80% of which appear only once. Sequencing was done on a sample of peripheral blood. The receptors derive from a woman in her sixties or seventies with active or convalescent COVID-19.

This rearrangement joins TRBV30 to TRBJ1-1; D unclear. The CDR3 extends over 13 amino acids. Trimming stripped 4 bases from V and 1 base from J, with 10 bases between. Germline lookup yields CDR1 GTSNPN and CDR2 SVGIG (reference sequence). CDR3 sequence: CAWTTTWNTEAFF. The CDR3, as DNA: TGTGCCTGGACCACGACATGGAACACTGAAGCTTTCTTT.

The chain carries TRBV29-1 and TRBJ2-1; possible D gene TRBD2, 5 bases. V dropped 7 bases and J dropped 5 bases, with 15 bases sitting between them. Germline CDR1 and CDR2: SQVTM and ANQGSEA. The CDR3 spans 13 residues. The CDR3 reads CSAEGGLDNEQFF. CDR3 DNA: TGCAGCGCCGAGGGCGGGTTGGACAATGAGCAGTTCTTC.

The chain carries TRBV5-5 and TRBJ1-1; D uncertain. Germline loops: CDR1 SGHKS, CDR2 YYEKEE (reference sequence). V was shortened by 1 base and J by 1 base, with 11 bases between the two germline ends. This CDR3 has 15 residues. CDR3 DNA: TGTGCCAGCAGCTTGACCGGACTCAAGAACACTGAAGCTTTCTTT. Translation: CASSLTGLKNTEAFF.

The chain recombines TRBV15 with TRBJ2-1; no reliable D call. V shed 1 base and J shed 3 bases, with 13 bases lying between them. The CDR3 covers 16 residues. Germline V gene lookup returns CDR1 LNHNV and CDR2 YYDKDF (reference sequence). CDR3 sequence reads: CATSRGYSTRYNEQFF. The CDR3 bases are TGTGCCACCAGCAGAGGCTACAGTACCCGCTACAATGAGCAGTTCTTC.

V is TRBV19 and J is TRBJ1-1; 9 nucleotides agree with TRBD1. The trim removed 1 base at V and 4 bases at J, leaving 4 bases unmatched. Looked up from germline, CDR1 is LNHDA and CDR2 is SQIVND (reference sequence). The CDR3 loop spans 15 amino acids. The DNA for the CDR3 is TGTGCCAGTAGTATAGCTCGGACAGGGGTCACTGAAGCTTTCTTT. Translation: CASSIARTGVTEAFF.